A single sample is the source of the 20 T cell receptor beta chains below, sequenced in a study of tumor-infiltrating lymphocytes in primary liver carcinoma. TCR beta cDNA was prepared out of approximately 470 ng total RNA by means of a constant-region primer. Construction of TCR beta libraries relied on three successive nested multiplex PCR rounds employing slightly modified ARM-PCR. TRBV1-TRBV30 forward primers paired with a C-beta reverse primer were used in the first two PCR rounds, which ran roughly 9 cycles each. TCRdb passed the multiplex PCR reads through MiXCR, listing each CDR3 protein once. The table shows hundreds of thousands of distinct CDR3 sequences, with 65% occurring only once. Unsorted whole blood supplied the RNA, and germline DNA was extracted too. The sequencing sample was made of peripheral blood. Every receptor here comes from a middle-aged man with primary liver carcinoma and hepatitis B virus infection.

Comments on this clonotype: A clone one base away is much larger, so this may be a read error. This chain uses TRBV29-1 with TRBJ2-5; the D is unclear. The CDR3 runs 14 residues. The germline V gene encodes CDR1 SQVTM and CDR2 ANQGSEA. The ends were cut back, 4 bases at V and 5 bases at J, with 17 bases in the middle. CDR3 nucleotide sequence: TGCAGCGTTGTATTGGCAGGCCTGTGGGAGACCCAGTACTTC. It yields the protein CSVVLAGLWETQYF.

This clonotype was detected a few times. The CDR3 here is CATSRADNYEQYF. As DNA, the CDR3 is TGTGCCACCAGCAGAGCGGACAACTACGAGCAGTACTTC. The chain uses TRBV15 and TRBJ2-7; D might be TRBD1 (5 bases). The V end lost 1 base, the J end lost 3 bases, and 7 bases lay between the germline ends. The CDR3 extends over 13 amino acids. Per the germline V gene, CDR1 is LNHNV and CDR2 is YYDKDF (reference sequence).

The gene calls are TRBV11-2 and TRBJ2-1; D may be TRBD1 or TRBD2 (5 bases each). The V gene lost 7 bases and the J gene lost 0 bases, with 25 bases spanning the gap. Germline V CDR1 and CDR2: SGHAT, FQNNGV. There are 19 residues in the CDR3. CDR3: CASIRGRDHNMGSYNEQFF. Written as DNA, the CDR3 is TGTGCCAGCATCCGAGGTCGGGACCATAATATGGGCTCCTACAATGAGCAGTTCTTC.

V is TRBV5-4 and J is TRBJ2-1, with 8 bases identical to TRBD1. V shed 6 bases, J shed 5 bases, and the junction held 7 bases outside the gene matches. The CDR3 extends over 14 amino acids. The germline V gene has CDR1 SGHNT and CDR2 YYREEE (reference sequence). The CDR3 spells CASNQTGDNNEQFF. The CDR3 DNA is TGTGCCAGCAACCAGACAGGGGATAACAATGAGCAGTTCTTC.

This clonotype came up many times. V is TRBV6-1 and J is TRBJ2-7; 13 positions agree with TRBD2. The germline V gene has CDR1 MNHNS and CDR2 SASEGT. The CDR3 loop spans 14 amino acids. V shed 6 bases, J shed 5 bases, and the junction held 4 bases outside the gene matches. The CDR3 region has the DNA TGTGCCAGCAGCACTAGCGGGAGGGCCCACGAGCAGTACTTC. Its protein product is CASSTSGRAHEQYF.

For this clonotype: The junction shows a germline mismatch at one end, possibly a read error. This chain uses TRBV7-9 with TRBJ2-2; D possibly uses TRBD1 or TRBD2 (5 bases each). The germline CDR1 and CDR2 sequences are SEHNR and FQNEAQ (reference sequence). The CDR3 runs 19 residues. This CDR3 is CASSSVIRGADQGTGELSF. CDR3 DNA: TGTGCCAGCAGCTCTGTCATACGAGGGGCGGACCAGGGCACCGGGGAGCTGTCTTTT.

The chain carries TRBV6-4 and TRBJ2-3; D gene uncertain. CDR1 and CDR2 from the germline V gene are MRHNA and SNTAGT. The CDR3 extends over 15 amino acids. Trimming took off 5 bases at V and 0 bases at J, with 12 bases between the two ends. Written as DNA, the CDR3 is TGTGCCAGCAGTCCTCTACCCCATAGCACAGATACGCAGTATTTT. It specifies CASSPLPHSTDTQYF.

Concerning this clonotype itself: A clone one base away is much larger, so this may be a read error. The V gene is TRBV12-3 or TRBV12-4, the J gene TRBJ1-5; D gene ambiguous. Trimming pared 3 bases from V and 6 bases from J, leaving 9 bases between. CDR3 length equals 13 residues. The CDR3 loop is CASSFLKGQPQHF. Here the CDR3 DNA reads TGTGCCAGCAGTTTTCTGAAAGGTCAGCCCCAGCATTTT.

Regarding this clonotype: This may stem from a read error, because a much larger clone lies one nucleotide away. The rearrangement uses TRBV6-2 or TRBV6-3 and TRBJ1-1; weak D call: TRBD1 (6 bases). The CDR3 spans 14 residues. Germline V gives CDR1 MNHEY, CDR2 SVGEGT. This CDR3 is CAGSYPGAGTEAFF. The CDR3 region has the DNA TGTGCCGGCAGCTACCCGGGGGCCGGCACTGAAGCTTTCTTT.

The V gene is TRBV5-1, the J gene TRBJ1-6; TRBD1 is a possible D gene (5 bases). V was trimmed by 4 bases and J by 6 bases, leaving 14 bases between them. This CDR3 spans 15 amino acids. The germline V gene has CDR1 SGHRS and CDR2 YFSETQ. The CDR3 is CASSVVGGGNSPLHF. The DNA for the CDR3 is TGCGCCAGCAGCGTGGTAGGCGGGGGTAATTCACCCCTCCACTTT.

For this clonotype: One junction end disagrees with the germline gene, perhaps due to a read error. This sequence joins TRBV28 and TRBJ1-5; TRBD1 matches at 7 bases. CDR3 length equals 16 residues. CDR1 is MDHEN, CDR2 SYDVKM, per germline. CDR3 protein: CANSTHGTASNQPQHF. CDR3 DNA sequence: TGTGCCAACAGTACCCACGGGACAGCAAGCAATCAGCCCCAGCATTTT.

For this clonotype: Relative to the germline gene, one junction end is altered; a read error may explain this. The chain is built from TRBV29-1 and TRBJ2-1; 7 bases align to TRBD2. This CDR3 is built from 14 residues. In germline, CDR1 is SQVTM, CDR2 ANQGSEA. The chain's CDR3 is CSGGGNGSYDEQFF. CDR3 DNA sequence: TGCAGCGGGGGGGGGAACGGCTCCTACGATGAGCAGTTCTTC.

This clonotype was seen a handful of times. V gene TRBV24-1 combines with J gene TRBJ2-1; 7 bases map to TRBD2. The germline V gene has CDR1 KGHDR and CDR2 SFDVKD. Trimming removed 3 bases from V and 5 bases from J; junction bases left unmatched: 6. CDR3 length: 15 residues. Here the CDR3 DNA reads TGTGCCACCAGTGATCTTGGACTAGATAACAATGAGCAGTTCTTC. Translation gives CATSDLGLDNNEQFF.

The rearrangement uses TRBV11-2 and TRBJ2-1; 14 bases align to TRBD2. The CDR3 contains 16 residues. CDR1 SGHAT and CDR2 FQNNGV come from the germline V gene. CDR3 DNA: TGTGACAACAGCTTAGTCGGGACTAGCGGGAGCACTGAGCAGTTCTTC. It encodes CDNSLVGTSGSTEQFF.

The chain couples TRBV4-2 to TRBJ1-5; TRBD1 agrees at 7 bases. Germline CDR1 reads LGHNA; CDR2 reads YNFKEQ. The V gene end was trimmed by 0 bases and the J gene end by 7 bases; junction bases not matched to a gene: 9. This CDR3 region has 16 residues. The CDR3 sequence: CASSQDPGQFCQPQHF. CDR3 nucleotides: TGTGCCAGCAGCCAAGATCCGGGACAGTTTTGCCAGCCCCAGCATTTT.

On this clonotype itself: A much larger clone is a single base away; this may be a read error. CDR3 coding DNA: TGTGCCAGCAACACAGGCACTACCAGGGGTTCACCCCTCCACTTT. As protein: CASNTGTTRGSPLHF. This chain joins TRBV4-2 and TRBJ1-6; D is perhaps TRBD1 (6 bases). CDR1 and CDR2 (germline): LGHNA, YNFKEQ. V dropped 7 bases and J dropped 9 bases, with 19 bases sitting between them. The CDR3 spans 15 residues.

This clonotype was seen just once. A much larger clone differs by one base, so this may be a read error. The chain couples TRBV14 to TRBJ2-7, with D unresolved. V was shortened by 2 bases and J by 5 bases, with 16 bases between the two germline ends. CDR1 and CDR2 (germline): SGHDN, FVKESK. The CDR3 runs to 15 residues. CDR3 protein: CASSQSLSLFHEQYF. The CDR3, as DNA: TGTGCCAGCAGCCAATCACTGTCCCTTTTCCACGAGCAGTACTTC.

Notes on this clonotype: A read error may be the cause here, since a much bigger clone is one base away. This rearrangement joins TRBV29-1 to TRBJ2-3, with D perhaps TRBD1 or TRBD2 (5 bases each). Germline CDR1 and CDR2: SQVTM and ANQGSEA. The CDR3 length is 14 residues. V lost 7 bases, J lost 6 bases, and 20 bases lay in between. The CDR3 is CSARAPRAGDTQYF. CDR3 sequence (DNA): TGCAGCGCCCGGGCGCCCAGGGCGGGCGATACGCAGTATTTT.

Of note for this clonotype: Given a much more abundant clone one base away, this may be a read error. The CDR3 nucleotides are TGTGCCAGCATCCAAGATTTCGGACAGGGAATTGAGCAGTTCTTC. Translation gives CASIQDFGQGIEQFF. This chain joins TRBV4-2 and TRBJ2-1; 8 nucleotides line up with TRBD1. The CDR3 is made up of 15 amino acids. In germline, CDR1 is LGHNA, CDR2 YNFKEQ.

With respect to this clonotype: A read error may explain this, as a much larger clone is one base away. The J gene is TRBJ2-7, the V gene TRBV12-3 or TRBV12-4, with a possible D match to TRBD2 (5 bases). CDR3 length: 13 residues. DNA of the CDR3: TGTGCCAGCAGTTTGACTATATCCTACGAGCAGTGCTTC. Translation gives CASSLTISYEQCF.